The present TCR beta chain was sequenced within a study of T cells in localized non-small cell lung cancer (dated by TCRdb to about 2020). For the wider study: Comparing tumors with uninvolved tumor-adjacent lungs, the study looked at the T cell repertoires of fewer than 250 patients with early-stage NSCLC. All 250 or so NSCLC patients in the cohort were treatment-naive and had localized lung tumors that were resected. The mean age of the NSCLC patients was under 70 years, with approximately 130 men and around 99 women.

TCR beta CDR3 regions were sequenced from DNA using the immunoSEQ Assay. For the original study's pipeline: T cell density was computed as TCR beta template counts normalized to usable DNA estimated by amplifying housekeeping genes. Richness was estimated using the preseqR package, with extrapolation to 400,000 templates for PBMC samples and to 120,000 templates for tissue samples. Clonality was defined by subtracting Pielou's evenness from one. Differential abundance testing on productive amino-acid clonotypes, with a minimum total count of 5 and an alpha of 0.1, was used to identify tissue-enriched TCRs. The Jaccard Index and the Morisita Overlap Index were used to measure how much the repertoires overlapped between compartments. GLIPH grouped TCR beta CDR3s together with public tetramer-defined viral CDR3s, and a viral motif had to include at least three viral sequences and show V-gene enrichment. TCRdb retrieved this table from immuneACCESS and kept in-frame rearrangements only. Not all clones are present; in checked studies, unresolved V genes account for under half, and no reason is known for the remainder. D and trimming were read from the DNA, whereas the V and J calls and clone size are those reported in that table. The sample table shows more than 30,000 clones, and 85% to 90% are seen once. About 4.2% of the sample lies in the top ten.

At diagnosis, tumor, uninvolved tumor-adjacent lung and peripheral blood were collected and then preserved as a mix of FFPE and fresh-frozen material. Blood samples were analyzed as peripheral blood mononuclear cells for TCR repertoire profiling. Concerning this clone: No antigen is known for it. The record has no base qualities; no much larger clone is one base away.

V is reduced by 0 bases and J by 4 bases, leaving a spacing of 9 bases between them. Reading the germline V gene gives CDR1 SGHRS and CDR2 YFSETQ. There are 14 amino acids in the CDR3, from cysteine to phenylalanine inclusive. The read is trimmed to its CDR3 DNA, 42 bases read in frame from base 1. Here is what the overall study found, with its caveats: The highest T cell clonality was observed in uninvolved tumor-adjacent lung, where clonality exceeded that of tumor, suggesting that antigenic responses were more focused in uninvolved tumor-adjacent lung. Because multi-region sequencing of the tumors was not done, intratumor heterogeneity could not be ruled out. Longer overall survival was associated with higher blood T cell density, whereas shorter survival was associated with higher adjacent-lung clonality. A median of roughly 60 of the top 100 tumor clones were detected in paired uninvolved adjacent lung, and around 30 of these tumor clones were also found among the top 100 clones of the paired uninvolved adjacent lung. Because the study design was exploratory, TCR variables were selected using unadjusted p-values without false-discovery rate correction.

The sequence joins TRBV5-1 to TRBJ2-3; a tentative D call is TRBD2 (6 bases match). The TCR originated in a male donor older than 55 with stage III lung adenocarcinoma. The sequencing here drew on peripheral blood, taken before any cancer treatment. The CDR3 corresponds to CASSLGGGADTQYF. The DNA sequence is TGCGCCAGCAGCTTGGGGGGCGGGGCAGATACGCAGTATTTT.